The 32 T cell receptor beta chains reported below all come from one sample, sequenced in a study of blood T cell repertoires in COVID-19 (dated by TCRdb to 2020 to 2022). The library relied on the immunoSEQ multiplex PCR assay. Held by TCRdb, this immuneACCESS table contains in-frame sequences only and omits some clones. Under half of the omission traces to an unresolved V gene where checked; the cause of the rest is unknown. This sample lists about 320,000 clones; just under 90% were detected once. In total, the top ten clones hold 8.5% to 14% of the sample. Sequenced material: peripheral blood. The receptor set was obtained from a woman aged 25 to 39 with COVID-19, enrolled during active disease.

This clone was seen a single time. The gene calls are TRBV7-9 and TRBJ2-7, with D perhaps TRBD2 (5 bases). The CDR3 length is 15 residues. CDR1 is SEHNR, CDR2 FQNEAQ, per germline (reference sequence). V was clipped by 5 bases and J by 4 bases, with 18 bases between them. CDR3 DNA: TGTGCCAGCAGCCACGATCCGCTGGGAGCTTACGAGCAGTACTTC. This encodes CASSHDPLGAYEQYF.

V and J are TRBV5-1 and TRBJ2-2; 7 bases match TRBD1. V lost 5 bases and J lost 7; bases outside the gene matches: 8. This CDR3 spans 14 amino acids. Germline values: CDR1 SGHRS, CDR2 YFSETQ. The chain's CDR3 is CASRDREVRGELFF. The CDR3 region has the DNA TGCGCCAGCAGAGACAGGGAAGTCCGCGGGGAGCTGTTTTTT.

This chain joins TRBV6-5 and TRBJ2-3; 7 bases agree with TRBD2. Trimming at V came to 6 bases and at J to 4 bases, leaving 4 bases not matched to a gene. The germline CDR1 and CDR2 sequences are MNHEY and SVGAGI. The CDR3 totals 13 residues. The CDR3 DNA is TGTGCCAGCAGGGGGGGGAGTCCAGATACGCAGTATTTT. This sequence encodes CASRGGSPDTQYF.

The chain carries TRBV23-1 and TRBJ2-1, with TRBD2 identical over 7 bases. TRBV23-1 is reported as an ORF; its role is uncertain. V shed 7 bases, J shed 7 bases, and the junction held 16 bases outside the gene matches. The CDR3 has 16 amino acids. The CDR3 sequence: CASTHQIREGSNEQFF. The CDR3 DNA is TGCGCCAGCACCCACCAAATCAGGGAGGGGAGTAATGAGCAGTTCTTC.

This rearrangement joins TRBV28 to TRBJ2-1, with 10 bases that match TRBD2. Germline-derived CDR1 and CDR2 are MDHEN and SYDVKM. The CDR3 is 18 amino acids. V was clipped by 4 bases and J by 4 bases; unmatched bases: 13. The CDR3 protein is CASSSAAISGGHYNEQFF. The CDR3 DNA reads TGTGCCAGCAGTTCAGCAGCGATTAGCGGGGGGCATTACAATGAGCAGTTCTTC.

The CDR3 DNA reads as TGTGCCACCAGTGATCCCCCGGCGAGGGGGCGTTTAAATGAGCAGTTCTTC. This encodes CATSDPPARGRLNEQFF. This chain joins TRBV24-1 and TRBJ2-1, with TRBD1 matching over 7 bases. The trim removed 3 bases at V and 7 bases at J, leaving 14 bases unmatched. This CDR3 contains 17 residues. CDR1 is KGHDR, CDR2 SFDVKD, per germline.

The DNA of the CDR3 is TGTGCCAGTGCTGACAGGGCGTTCGGAGAGCAGTACTTC. It codes for CASADRAFGEQYF. The J gene is TRBJ2-7, the V gene TRBV19, with 7 bases lining up with TRBD1. V lost 8 bases and J lost 7; bases outside the gene matches: 11. CDR3 length: 13 amino acids. Germline V CDR1 and CDR2: LNHDA, SQIVND (reference sequence).

The chain combines TRBV5-1 with TRBJ1-2; 7 bases line up with TRBD1. V trimming: 3 bases; J trimming: 2 bases; junction bases outside the gene matches: 4. This CDR3 has 14 residues. Germline CDR1 and CDR2: SGHRS and YFSETQ. CDR3 bases: TGCGCCAGCAGCTCCGGGACAGTGAACTATGGCTACACCTTC. Translated, it gives CASSSGTVNYGYTF.

The chain joins TRBV18 to TRBJ1-6; a weak D match, TRBD1 (5 bases). V lost 3 bases, J lost 2 bases, and 17 bases lay in between. Looked up from germline, CDR1 is KGHSH and CDR2 is LQKENI. This CDR3 is 18 amino acids long. As DNA, the CDR3 is TGTGCCAGCTCACCGCGACAGACGGAAGATACCTATAATTCACCCCTCCACTTT. Translating gives CASSPRQTEDTYNSPLHF.

This chain uses TRBV13 with TRBJ2-5; 7 nucleotides agree with TRBD2. CDR1 is PRHDT and CDR2 is FYEKMQ in the germline V gene (reference sequence). V was clipped by 4 bases and J by 3 bases; unmatched bases: 11. The CDR3 has 16 residues. DNA of the CDR3: TGTGCCAGCAGCTCGACAATGACTAGCTCCGAAGAGACCCAGTACTTC. It specifies CASSSTMTSSEETQYF.

J is TRBJ2-7 and V is TRBV6-5; 11 nucleotides match TRBD1. Germline CDR1 reads MNHEY; CDR2 reads SVGAGI. CDR3 length: 14 residues. After removal of 5 bases from V and 6 bases from J, the junction contained 6 bases not matched to a gene. CDR3: CASSRGQGAAEQYF. Here the CDR3 DNA reads TGTGCCAGCAGTAGAGGACAGGGGGCGGCCGAGCAGTACTTC.

This chain links TRBV5-1 with TRBJ1-2, with D perhaps TRBD1 (5 bases). Trimming pared 4 bases from V and 4 bases from J, leaving 5 bases between. The CDR3 length is 11 residues. Germline V gene sequence: CDR1 SGHRS, CDR2 YFSETQ. The CDR3 is CASSDSYGYTF. Written as DNA, the CDR3 is TGCGCCAGCAGCGACAGCTATGGCTACACCTTC. Full variable domain (remainder filled in from reference TRBV5-1 and TRBJ1-2): KAGVTQTPRYLIKTRGQQVTLSCSPISGHRSVSWYQQTPGQGLQFLFEYFSETQRNKGNFPGRFSGRQFSNSRSEMNVSTLELGDSALYLCASSDSYGYTFGSGTRLTVV.

This chain joins TRBV6-1 and TRBJ1-3; D gene unclear. The length of the CDR3 is 14 residues. The V and J ends lost 0 bases and 4 bases respectively, with 7 bases between them. In germline, CDR1 is MNHNS, CDR2 SASEGT. CDR3 DNA sequence: TGTGCCAGCAGTGAAGCACATCAGGGAAACACCATATATTTT. This sequence encodes CASSEAHQGNTIYF.

The rearrangement joins TRBV9 to TRBJ1-1, with 7 bases aligning to TRBD1. V lost 3 bases, J lost 0 bases, and 11 bases stayed unmatched. The CDR3 runs to 17 residues. CDR1 is SGDLS and CDR2 is YYNGEE in the germline V gene. As DNA, the CDR3 is TGTGCCAGCAGCGCAACACCGGGACAGAGACTGAACACTGAAGCTTTCTTT. Translated: CASSATPGQRLNTEAFF.

The chain couples TRBV3-1 (or the pseudogene TRBV3-2) to TRBJ2-5, with TRBD2 matching 12 bases. This CDR3 has 15 residues. The germline CDR1 and CDR2 sequences are LGHDT and YNNKEL (reference sequence). The V gene end was trimmed by 6 bases and the J gene end by 4 bases; junction bases not matched to a gene: 6. The CDR3 loop is CASSQTSGGSETQYF. For the CDR3, the DNA is TGTGCCAGCAGTCAGACTAGCGGGGGTTCAGAGACCCAGTACTTC.

This clone has ten or more counts. The chain has TRBV9 and TRBJ2-2, with 10 nucleotides matching TRBD1. J gave up 8 bases and V 4 bases, and 5 bases lay outside the gene matches. From germline, CDR1 is SGDLS and CDR2 YYNGEE. The CDR3 extends over 14 amino acids. The CDR3 region has the DNA TGTGCCAGCAGCCGACAGGGGGCGCAAGGGGAGCTGTTTTTT. The encoded protein is CASSRQGAQGELFF.

This chain links TRBV19 with TRBJ2-2, with TRBD1 matching 9 bases. This CDR3 comprises 15 residues. The germline V gene encodes CDR1 LNHDA and CDR2 SQIVND (reference sequence). Germline trimming cut 3 bases from V and 6 bases from J; bases unmatched to any gene: 5. The CDR3 loop is CASSIGTGSSGELFF. DNA for the CDR3: TGTGCCAGTAGTATTGGGACAGGGTCGTCCGGGGAGCTGTTTTTT.

The chain is built from TRBV2 and TRBJ2-1, with 8 positions matching TRBD2. J was trimmed by 5 bases and V by 1 base; bases with no gene match: 4. The CDR3 has 15 residues. Germline V CDR1 and CDR2: SNHLY, FYNNEI. CDR3 protein: CASSEDGLAHNEQFF. The DNA for the CDR3 is TGTGCCAGCAGTGAAGACGGACTAGCCCACAATGAGCAGTTCTTC.

This clone showed up just once. The V and J genes are TRBV5-1 and TRBJ2-7, with 7 bases fitting TRBD2. V lost 5 bases to trimming and J lost 5 bases; unmatched junction nucleotides: 13. There are 15 residues in the CDR3. Germline CDR1 is SGHRS and CDR2 is YFSETQ. The CDR3 region is CASSFSTGLGNEQYF. For the CDR3, the DNA is TGCGCCAGCAGTTTTTCGACCGGACTAGGCAACGAGCAGTACTTC.

This chain connects TRBV6-6 to TRBJ1-1, with TRBD1 matching over 7 bases. Germline loops: CDR1 MNHNY, CDR2 SVGAGI (reference sequence). The CDR3 extends over 14 amino acids. With V trimmed by 4 bases and J by 7 bases, 9 bases remained unmatched. In DNA, the CDR3 is TGTGCCAGCAGTTCCGGACAGGTTCGGTTTGAAGCTTTCTTT. Residues: CASSSGQVRFEAFF.

This chain links TRBV14 with TRBJ2-1; the match to TRBD2 covers 9 bases. Germline CDR1 and CDR2: SGHDN and FVKESK. With V trimmed by 5 bases and J by 5 bases, 10 bases remained unmatched. The CDR3 sequence is 16 residues long. CDR3 amino acids: CASSSPGTSPHNEQFF. The CDR3, as DNA: TGTGCCAGCAGCTCACCCGGGACTAGCCCCCACAATGAGCAGTTCTTC.

This chain connects TRBV10-3 to TRBJ2-2; 7 bases fit TRBD1. Germline V gives CDR1 ENHRY, CDR2 SYGVKD. Trimming at V came to 0 bases and at J to 2 bases, leaving 12 bases not matched to a gene. CDR3 length: 19 amino acids. CDR3 nucleotide sequence: TGTGCCATCAGTGAGTCGATTCGAGGGGGCTTCGGCAACACCGGGGAGCTGTTTTTT. It yields the protein CAISESIRGGFGNTGELFF.

The rearrangement uses TRBV19 and TRBJ1-1; perhaps TRBD1 as D (6 bases). The germline V gene has CDR1 LNHDA and CDR2 SQIVND (reference sequence). This CDR3 is built from 17 residues. V gave up 6 bases and J gave up 6 bases, with 26 bases separating them. Here the CDR3 reads CASSPRGWGVEDPEAFF. CDR3 coding DNA: TGTGCCAGTAGCCCTAGGGGGTGGGGCGTGGAGGATCCTGAAGCTTTCTTT. The full variable domain, with the rest looked up from reference TRBV19 and TRBJ1-1, is DGGITQSPKYLFRKEGQNVTLSCEQNLNHDAMYWYRQDPGQGLRLIYYSQIVNDFQKGDIAEGYSVSREKKESFPLTVTSAQKNPTAFYLCASSPRGWGVEDPEAFFGQGTRLTVV.

As regards this clone: The limits of the CDR3 on the DNA are not certain, so only TCRdb's listed CDR3 is given. The CDR3 loop reads CASILDRVGGQPQHF. V usage is TRBV28 and J usage is TRBJ1-5; the table's D call TRBD1 went unverified against the DNA. The length of the CDR3 is 15 amino acids, counting both ends. From germline, CDR1 is MDHEN and CDR2 SYDVKM.

The chain has TRBV5-6 and TRBJ1-1; TRBD1 matches at 8 bases. This CDR3 spans 14 amino acids. The germline V gene encodes CDR1 SGHDT and CDR2 YYEEEE. V dropped 4 bases and J dropped 4; count of bases not matched to a gene: 6. CDR3 nucleotides: TGTGCCAGCAGCCCAGGACAGGGAATCACTGAAGCTTTCTTT. This gives the protein CASSPGQGITEAFF.

This clone was recorded only once. The J gene is TRBJ1-2, the V gene TRBV21-1; TRBD1 reflects the table's D call only, with no check against the DNA. TRBV21-1 counts as a pseudogene. The CDR3 contains 16 residues. CDR3 nucleotide sequence: TGTGCCAGCAGCAAAGCGCCGGGACAGGGTAACTATGGCTACACCTTC. This codes for CASSKAPGQGNYGYTF.

The count of this clone is one. The J gene is TRBJ2-7, the V gene TRBV7-8; perhaps TRBD2 as D (5 bases). This CDR3 is 15 amino acids long. V was pared by 0 bases and J by 0 bases, with 9 bases between. The germline CDR1 and CDR2 sequences are SGHVS and FQNEAQ. The CDR3 loop reads CASSLATILSYEQYF. CDR3 in DNA: TGTGCCAGCAGCTTAGCGACTATTCTCTCCTACGAGCAGTACTTC.

This clone was observed a single time. This rearrangement joins TRBV15 to TRBJ1-5; maybe TRBD1 (6 bases). The germline V gene encodes CDR1 LNHNV and CDR2 YYDKDF (reference sequence). V shed 5 bases and J shed 3 bases, with 17 bases lying between them. The CDR3 totals 16 residues. The CDR3 sequence: CATSSELGTINQPQHF. The CDR3 coding sequence is TGTGCCACCAGCTCAGAGTTGGGGACAATCAATCAGCCCCAGCATTTT. The whole variable domain, remainder taken from reference TRBV15 and TRBJ1-5, is DAMVIQNPRYQVTQFGKPVTLSCSQTLNHNVMYWYQQKSSQAPKLLFHYYDKDFNNEADTPDNFQSRRPNTSFCFLDIRSPGLGDTAMYLCATSSELGTINQPQHFGDGTRLSIL.

J is TRBJ1-2 and V is TRBV10-1; 8 nucleotides line up with TRBD1. Trimming cost V 6 bases and J 7 bases; bases outside gene matches: 13. Germline V gives CDR1 WNHNN, CDR2 SYGVQD (reference sequence). The CDR3 covers 15 residues. For the CDR3, the DNA is TGCGCCAGCAGCCCATCGACAGGGGCTCTCTCTGGCTACACCTTC. Encoded protein: CASSPSTGALSGYTF.

J is TRBJ2-7 and V is TRBV6-6, with 10 bases matching TRBD1. Per the germline V gene, CDR1 is MNHNY and CDR2 is SVGAGI (reference sequence). After removal of 9 bases from V and 2 bases from J, the junction contained 4 bases not matched to a gene. The CDR3 runs to 13 residues. The CDR3 sequence is CASLGQGTYEQYF. CDR3 sequence (DNA): TGTGCCAGTCTGGGACAGGGGACCTACGAGCAGTACTTC.

On this clone: Mismatch with germline at one junction end may stem from a read error. The chain uses TRBV27 and TRBJ2-3; a weak D match, TRBD2 (6 bases). Germline CDR1 reads MNHEY; CDR2 reads SMNVEV (reference sequence). This CDR3 has 13 residues. The CDR3 DNA follows: TGTACCAGCAGGGAGGACTTGGCAGATACGCAGTATTTT. It specifies CTSREDLADTQYF.

This clone was observed a few times. The chain employs TRBV7-9 and TRBJ2-3; D possibly corresponds to TRBD2 (5 bases). V lost 6 bases, J lost 1 base, and 17 bases lay in between. This CDR3 has 16 residues. The germline V gene has CDR1 SEHNR and CDR2 FQNEAQ (reference sequence). The CDR3 region has the DNA TGTGCCAGCAGGGAACGAAGGACTCGTCGCACAGATACGCAGTATTTT. Residues: CASRERRTRRTDTQYF.